This T cell receptor (beta chain) was sequenced during a study of CD8+CD57+ T cells in acquired aplastic anemia. As for the study in general: Sorted CD4+ and CD8+ cells yielded roughly 3.1 ug of DNA on average. Healthy donor CD4+ samples were sequenced to a depth that averaged about 11 million reads. Study-wide points: Found in both controls and patients were fewer than 35 CD8+ CDR3 sequences. Controls did not differ significantly from patients in CD8+ Simpson's diversity.

Turning to this clonotype: Its antigen is unknown. This may stem from a read error, because a much larger clone lies one nucleotide away.

Using genomic DNA as the template, TCR beta VDJ and CDR3 profiling was carried out. MiXCR was run by TCRdb on the reads, yielding one entry per CDR3 protein. The sample comprises about 210,000 distinct CDR3 sequences, 30% to 35% of which are singletons, and roughly 1.1% rests with the top ten. The CDR3 consists of 15 residues. CDR1 SGHTA and CDR2 FQGNSA come from the germline V gene. The rearrangement links TRBV7-2 to TRBJ1-3; D not certain. The sequence came from a human donor in good health, serving as a control. Input material: sorted CD4+, CD8+, or CD8+CD57+ T cells (not recorded which) from PBMCs. The CDR3 DNA is TGTGCCAGCGGCTTAGGTTTACAGACTGGAAACACCATATATTTT. This codes for CASGLGLQTGNTIYF.